This T cell receptor (beta chain) was captured in a study of graft-versus-host responses after intestinal transplantation. As for this clone: Its antigen is unknown.

Trimming cost V 5 bases and J 3 bases; bases outside gene matches: 6. The length of the CDR3 is 15 residues. From germline, CDR1 is SGHTA and CDR2 FQGNSA. TCRdb's table, derived via immunoSEQ multiplex PCR, lists solely in-frame clones and lacks some. The profile shows tens of thousands of clones, approximately 90% of them singletons. Material: unstimulated CD4+ T cells sorted from spleen or lymph node cells, obtained before transplant. The TCR comes from a human donor who was the organ donor for an intestinal transplant. The chain carries TRBV7-2 and TRBJ2-2; 7 positions match TRBD2. CDR3 sequence reads: CASSPGGGDTGELFF. The CDR3, as DNA: TGTGCCAGCAGCCCGGGGGGTGGGGACACCGGGGAGCTGTTTTTT.